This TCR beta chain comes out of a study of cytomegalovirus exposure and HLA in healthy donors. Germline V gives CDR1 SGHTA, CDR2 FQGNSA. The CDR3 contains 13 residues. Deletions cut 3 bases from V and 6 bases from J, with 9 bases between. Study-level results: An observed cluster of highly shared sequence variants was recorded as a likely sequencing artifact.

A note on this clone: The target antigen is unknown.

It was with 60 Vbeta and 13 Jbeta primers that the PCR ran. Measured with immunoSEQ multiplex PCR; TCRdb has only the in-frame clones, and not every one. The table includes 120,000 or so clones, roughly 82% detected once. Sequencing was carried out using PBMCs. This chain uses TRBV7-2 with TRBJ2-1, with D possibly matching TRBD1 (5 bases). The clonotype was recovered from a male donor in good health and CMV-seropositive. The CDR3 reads CASSFNRINEQFF. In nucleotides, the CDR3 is TGTGCCAGCAGCTTCAACAGGATCAATGAGCAGTTCTTC. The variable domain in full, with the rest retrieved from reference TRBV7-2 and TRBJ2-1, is GAGVSQSPSNKVTEKGKDVELRCDPISGHTALYWYRQSLGQGLEFLIYFQGNSAPDKSGLPSDRFSAERTGGSVSTLTIQRTQQEDSAVYLCASSFNRINEQFFGPGTRLTVL.